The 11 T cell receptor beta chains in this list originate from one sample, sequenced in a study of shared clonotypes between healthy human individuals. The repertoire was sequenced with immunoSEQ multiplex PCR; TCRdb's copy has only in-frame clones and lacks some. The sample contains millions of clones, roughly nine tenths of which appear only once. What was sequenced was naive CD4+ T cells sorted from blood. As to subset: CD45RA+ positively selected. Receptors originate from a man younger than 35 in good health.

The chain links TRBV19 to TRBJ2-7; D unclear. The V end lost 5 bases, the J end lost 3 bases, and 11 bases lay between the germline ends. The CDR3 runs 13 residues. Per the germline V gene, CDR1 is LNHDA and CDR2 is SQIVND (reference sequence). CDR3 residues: CASSEVSNYEQYF. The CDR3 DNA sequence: TGTGCCAGTAGTGAGGTCAGTAACTACGAGCAGTACTTC.

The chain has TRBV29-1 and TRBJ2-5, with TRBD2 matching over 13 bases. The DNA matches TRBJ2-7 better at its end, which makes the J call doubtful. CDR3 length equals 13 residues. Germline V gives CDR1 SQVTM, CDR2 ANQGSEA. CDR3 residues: CSVGTSGGYEQYF. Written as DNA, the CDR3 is TGCAGCGTTGGGACTAGCGGGGGCTACGAGCAGTACTTC.

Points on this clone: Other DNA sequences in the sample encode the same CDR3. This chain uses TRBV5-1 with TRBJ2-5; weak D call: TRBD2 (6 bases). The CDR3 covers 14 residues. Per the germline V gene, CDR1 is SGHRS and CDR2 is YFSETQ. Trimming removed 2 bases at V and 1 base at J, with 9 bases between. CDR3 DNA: TGCGCCAGCAGCTTCCCGGGACTCCAAGAGACCCAGTACTTC. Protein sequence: CASSFPGLQETQYF.

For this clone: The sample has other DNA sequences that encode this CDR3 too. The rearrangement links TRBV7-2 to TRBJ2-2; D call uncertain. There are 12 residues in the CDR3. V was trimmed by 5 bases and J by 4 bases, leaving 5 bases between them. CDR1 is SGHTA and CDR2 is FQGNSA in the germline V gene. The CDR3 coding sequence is TGTGCCAGCAGCCTTTTCACCGGGGAGCTGTTTTTT. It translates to CASSLFTGELFF.

For the CDR3, the DNA is TGTGCCAGCAGTATCTCCTACGAGGGGCAGTACTTC. As protein: CASSISYEGQYF. The V gene is TRBV6-1, the J gene TRBJ2-7, with D possibly TRBD2 on 5 matching bases. The CDR3 extends over 12 amino acids. Germline lookup yields CDR1 MNHNS and CDR2 SASEGT. Trimming pared 5 bases from V and 9 bases from J, leaving 14 bases between.

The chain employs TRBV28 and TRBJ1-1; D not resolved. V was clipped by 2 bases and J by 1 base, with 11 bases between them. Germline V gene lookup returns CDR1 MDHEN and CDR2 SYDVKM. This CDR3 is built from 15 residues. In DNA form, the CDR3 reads TGTGCCAGCAGTTTAGGGGAGGGTGGGAACACTGAAGCTTTCTTT. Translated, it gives CASSLGEGGNTEAFF.

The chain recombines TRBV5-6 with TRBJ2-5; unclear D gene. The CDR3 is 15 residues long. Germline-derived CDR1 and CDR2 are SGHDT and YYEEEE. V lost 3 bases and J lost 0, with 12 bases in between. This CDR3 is CASSSRLGNQETQYF. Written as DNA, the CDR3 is TGTGCCAGCAGCTCCCGTCTGGGTAACCAAGAGACCCAGTACTTC.

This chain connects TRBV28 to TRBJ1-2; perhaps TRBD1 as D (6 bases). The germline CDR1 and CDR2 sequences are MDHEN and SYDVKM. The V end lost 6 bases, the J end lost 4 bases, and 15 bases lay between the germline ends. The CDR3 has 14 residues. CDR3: CASSLTRGRYGYTF. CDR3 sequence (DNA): TGTGCCAGCAGCTTAACCAGGGGCCGCTATGGCTACACCTTC.

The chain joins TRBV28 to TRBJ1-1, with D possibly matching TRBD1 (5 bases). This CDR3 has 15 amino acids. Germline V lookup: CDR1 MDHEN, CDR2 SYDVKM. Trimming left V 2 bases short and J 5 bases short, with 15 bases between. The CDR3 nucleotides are TGTGCCAGCAGTTTAACCCCTCCGTGGGGGACTGAAGCTTTCTTT. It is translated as CASSLTPPWGTEAFF.

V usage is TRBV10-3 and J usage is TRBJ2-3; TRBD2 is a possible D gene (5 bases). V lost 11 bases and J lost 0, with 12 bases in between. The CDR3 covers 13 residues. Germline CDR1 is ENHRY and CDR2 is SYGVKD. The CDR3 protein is CAGRADSTDTQYF. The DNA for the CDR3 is TGTGCCGGGCGGGCAGATAGCACAGATACGCAGTATTTT.

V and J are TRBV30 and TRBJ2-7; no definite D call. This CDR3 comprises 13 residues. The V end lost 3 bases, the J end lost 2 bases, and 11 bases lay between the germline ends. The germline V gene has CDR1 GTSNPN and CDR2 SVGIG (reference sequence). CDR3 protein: CAWRTTLTYEQYF. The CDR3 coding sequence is TGTGCCTGGAGGACGACACTGACCTACGAGCAGTACTTC.